The TCR beta chain under discussion was sequenced for a study of blood T cell repertoires in COVID-19 (dated by TCRdb to 2019 to 2021). As for the study more broadly: Samples from collaborators originated in the United States, Italy and Spain and spanned both the acute and convalescent phases of COVID-19. The prospective study material was composed of cDNA or gDNA derived from T cells, B-cell-depleted T cells, or PBMCs. Deeply sampled blood TCRbeta repertoires from subjects exposed to, actively infected with, or recovered from COVID-19 were included in the dataset. The repertoires were released in a freely available public database meant as a resource for research on the immune response to SARS-CoV-2. The samples were drawn from two sources: the first 160 participants of the ongoing ImmuneRACE study, and 1,200 or so subjects contributed by 6 global collaborators. Sample metadata almost always included a de-identified subject ID, COVID-19 status, age in years and sex. Where available, HLA class I and class II types were taken from metadata supplied by the sample provider and were not determined by assay-based typing.

The immunoSEQ Assay, a bias-controlled multiplex PCR, was used to amplify TCRbeta CDR3 regions from genomic DNA. Per the source publication's procedure: Nucleated cell counts per sample were estimated from amplification of reference gene primers within the assay. To quantify the absolute abundance of each unique TCRbeta CDR3 rearrangement, sequence reads were collapsed and filtered. For each sample, productive Simpson clonality was calculated as the square root of Simpson's diversity index across productive rearrangements. TCRdb limited this immuneACCESS table to in-frame rearrangements with V and J called. A share of clones is missing; checked studies link under half to unresolved V genes, and the rest is unexplained. V and J calls and clone size are those listed in that table; D and trimming were worked out from the DNA. Within this sample are about 61,000 clones, with around 73% of them counted one time only. About a fifth of the sample is taken by the ten largest.

This clone was seen a handful of times. No antigen is known for it. No qualities accompany the bases; no much larger clone lies one base away. V and J are trimmed by 5 bases and 7 bases, and the gene matches miss 8 bases of the junction. The germline V gene gives CDR1 as MDHEN and CDR2 as SYDVKM. The CDR3 sequence holds 15 residues, the cysteine and phenylalanine included. The DNA shown is the 45-base CDR3, in frame from base 1. Overall results and qualifications from the work: The amount of clinical and demographic metadata varied by source and participant and was provided uncurated.

The collaborating institutions used their own protocols to collect whole blood in K2EDTA tubes. For TCRbeta analysis, collaborators shipped samples in one of three forms: frozen whole blood, isolated PBMCs, or DNA extracted from either of those sample types. Here the chain combines TRBV28 and TRBJ2-1; 10 central nucleotides agree with TRBD2. This clonotype was sampled from a man at least 80 years old with active or convalescent COVID-19. The sequenced sample consisted of peripheral blood. The nucleotide sequence is given as TGTGCCAGCAGTCCCACTAGCGGGGATGGGAATGAGCAGTTCTTC. This gives the protein CASSPTSGDGNEQFF.